These 10 T cell receptor beta chains were all obtained from the same sample, sequenced in a study of blood T cell repertoires in COVID-19. Profiled with immunoSEQ multiplex PCR; TCRdb holds only in-frame clones, not every one. This table has more than 300,000 clones, 85% to 90% appearing once. Material: PBMCs or T cells enriched from blood (not recorded which). The origin of the receptors is a woman in her twenties or thirties who had recovered from COVID-19.

The chain links TRBV7-3 to TRBJ2-1; maybe TRBD2 (5 bases). The CDR3 has 17 residues. With 5 bases removed from V and 5 bases from J, the gap between germline ends came to 22 bases. Germline V gene sequence: CDR1 SGHTA, CDR2 FQGTGA. As DNA, the CDR3 is TGTGCCAGCAGCCCCCGCCCCGGCGGGCAGCCTAACAATGAGCAGTTCTTC. The encoded protein is CASSPRPGGQPNNEQFF.

V gene TRBV18 combines with J gene TRBJ1-2; D unclear. The V end was cut by 4 bases, the J end by 7 bases, with 19 bases between. This CDR3 has 15 residues. Germline V gene data show CDR1 as KGHSH and CDR2 as LQKENI. CDR3 nucleotides: TGTGCCAGCTCACTCTCCCGGGGAGGCGTCGGTGGCTACACCTTC. This encodes CASSLSRGGVGGYTF.

The CDR3 here is CASSPKYYVQGTYYEQYF. DNA for the CDR3: TGTGCCAGCAGCCCTAAATACTACGTACAGGGGACATACTACGAGCAGTACTTC. V gene TRBV28 combines with J gene TRBJ2-7; 7 bases align to TRBD1. This CDR3 has 18 residues. The J segment lost 3 bases and the V segment lost 6 bases, leaving 20 bases of the junction unmatched. Germline CDR1 and CDR2: MDHEN and SYDVKM.

The chain links TRBV15 to TRBJ2-5; D unclear. Trimming removed 2 bases at V and 5 bases at J, with 15 bases between. There are 15 residues in the CDR3. CDR1 is LNHNV, CDR2 YYDKDF, per germline (reference sequence). CDR3 in amino acids: CATSRLRSQPETQYF. DNA for the CDR3: TGTGCCACCAGCAGATTGCGATCGCAACCGGAGACCCAGTACTTC.

The chain is built from TRBV4-3 and TRBJ2-6, with 9 positions matching TRBD2. V was pared by 0 bases and J by 1 base, with 13 bases of the junction left unmatched. Germline V CDR1 and CDR2: LGHNA, YSLEER. CDR3 size: 21 residues. CDR3: CASSQDLVAGLALSGANVLTF. The CDR3 nucleotides are TGCGCCAGCAGCCAAGATTTAGTCGCGGGACTAGCCCTTTCTGGGGCCAACGTCCTGACTTTC.

The chain has TRBV10-3 and TRBJ1-4; D uncertain. V lost 4 bases to trimming and J lost 6 bases, with 15 bases between them. The CDR3 contains 15 residues. Germline assignment: CDR1 ENHRY and CDR2 SYGVKD. CDR3 residues: CAISVSRRGYEKLFF. CDR3 DNA: TGTGCCATCAGTGTTAGTAGGCGCGGGTATGAAAAACTGTTTTTT.

This chain links TRBV18 with TRBJ1-2; 9 bases fit TRBD1. With V trimmed by 0 bases and J by 9 bases, 2 bases remained unmatched. The CDR3 extends over 13 amino acids. The germline gives CDR1 KGHSH, CDR2 LQKENI. This CDR3 reads CASSPPGQGRYTF. The CDR3, as DNA: TGTGCCAGCTCACCACCGGGACAGGGCCGCTACACCTTC. The variable domain in full, with the rest retrieved from reference TRBV18 and TRBJ1-2, is NAGVMQNPRHLVRRRGQEARLRCSPMKGHSHVYWYRQLPEEGLKFMVYLQKENIIDESGMPKERFSAEFPKEGPSILRIQQVVRGDSAAYFCASSPPGQGRYTFGSGTRLTVV.

The chain recombines TRBV28 with TRBJ1-5; 10 nucleotides agree with TRBD1. The trim removed 7 bases at V and 6 bases at J, leaving 9 bases unmatched. Germline CDR1 and CDR2: MDHEN and SYDVKM. The CDR3 is made up of 15 amino acids. The CDR3, as DNA: TGTGCCAGCATACCCGGGACAGGGGAGACTCAGCCCCAGCATTTT. Translation gives CASIPGTGETQPQHF.

The CDR3, as DNA: TGTGCCAACGGCATTAAGGAGACAGGGCGTAATGAAAAACTGTTTTTT. It translates to CANGIKETGRNEKLFF. This chain joins TRBV19 and TRBJ1-4, with TRBD1 matching over 7 bases. This CDR3 region has 16 residues. The V and J ends lost 10 bases and 4 bases, in that order; junction bases with no gene match: 15. Germline values: CDR1 LNHDA, CDR2 SQIVND (reference sequence).

This clone was observed a handful of times. V is TRBV5-4 and J is TRBJ2-7; D is undetermined. Trimming took off 0 bases at V and 7 bases at J, with 11 bases between the two ends. The CDR3 runs to 13 residues. The germline gives CDR1 SGHNT, CDR2 YYREEE (reference sequence). CDR3 amino acids: CASSLVSTWEQYF. DNA of the CDR3: TGTGCCAGCAGCTTGGTATCTACCTGGGAGCAGTACTTC.